One sample yielded the 2 T cell receptor beta chains listed below, sequenced in a study of T cells expressing NK-cell markers. TCRdb re-called the 5' RACE reads and shows each CDR3 protein once, DNA omitted. Seen in this sample are 400,000 or so distinct CDR3 sequences; the ten most common clones hold about 10%. Sample: blood T cells: a sorted CD56 or NKG2C T cell subset, CD4+ or CD8+ T cells, or bulk PBMC T cells (not recorded which). All receptors derive from a woman aged 50 to 60 in good health.

The chain carries TRBV27 and TRBJ1-3; checking the TCRdb D call of TRBD1 is not possible without DNA. Germline V gene sequence: CDR1 MNHEY, CDR2 SMNVEV (reference sequence). The CDR3 runs 14 residues. CDR3 protein: CASSPLTSGNTIYF.

CDR3 in amino acids: CASRILAGTSDEQFF. The genes are TRBV5-5 and TRBJ2-1; TCRdb reports TRBD2, a call that lacks DNA to check it against. The germline CDR1 and CDR2 sequences are SGHKS and YYEKEE (reference sequence). This CDR3 is built from 15 residues.